The 7 T cell receptor beta chains below were found in one sample sequenced in a study of CD8 T cells in ankylosing spondylitis (TCRdb year 2017). The library came from 5' RACE. The sequencer listed for this sample is Illumina HiSeq 2500. Using fastp trimming at Q25 and MiXCR clonotype assembly, TCRdb reanalyzed the public sequencing data and kept in-frame beta chains. Every entry covers one CDR3 protein and lists the most common genes and DNA from its rows. Present in this sample are some 400,000 distinct CDR3 sequences, around 24% of which were seen just once. Roughly a sixth of the sample comes from the top ten. Broad study findings and their caveats: A TCR beta motif of about 8 highly homologous amino acid variants appeared characteristic of blood from ankylosing spondylitis patients.

The antigens for these receptors are not known. Material: blood, either unsorted or a sorted T cell fraction (not recorded which). Every receptor here comes from a male donor with ankylosing spondylitis.

The genes are TRBV30 and TRBJ1-2; D not resolved. The V gene's germline CDR1 is GTSNPN and CDR2 SVGIG (reference sequence). The CDR3 has 12 residues. Trimming removed 2 bases at V and 7 bases at J, with 11 bases between. The CDR3 DNA sequence: TGTGCCTGGAGTACACAGTCAGGTGGCTACACCTTC. Protein sequence: CAWSTQSGGYTF.

V is TRBV11-2 and J is TRBJ2-3; D is possibly TRBD2 (6 bases). V was clipped by 4 bases and J by 0 bases, with 14 bases between them. The CDR3 totals 16 residues. The germline V gene has CDR1 SGHAT and CDR2 FQNNGV. The CDR3 sequence is CASSSGSRTSTDTQYF. In DNA, the CDR3 is TGTGCCAGCAGCTCCGGGAGCAGAACTAGCACAGATACGCAGTATTTT.

This clonotype was seen a few times. The chain links TRBV5-1 to TRBJ2-1; D call uncertain. V was pared by 4 bases and J by 6 bases, with 23 bases between. Germline assignment: CDR1 SGHRS and CDR2 YFSETQ. This CDR3 is built from 17 residues. This chain's CDR3 is CASSTTTPPQGLNEQFF. In nucleotides, the CDR3 is TGCGCCAGCAGCACGACAACACCTCCCCAAGGGCTCAATGAGCAGTTCTTC. The full variable domain, completed using reference TRBV5-1 and TRBJ2-1, is KAGVTQTPRYLIKTRGQQVTLSCSPISGHRSVSWYQQTPGQGLQFLFEYFSETQRNKGNFPGRFSGRQFSNSRSEMNVSTLELGDSALYLCASSTTTPPQGLNEQFFGPGTRLTVL.

J is TRBJ1-4 and V is TRBV6-6, with no clear D. The V gene's germline CDR1 is MNHNY and CDR2 SVGAGI (reference sequence). The germline V and J ends were trimmed by 8 bases and 7 bases, with 11 bases remaining between them. The CDR3 totals 12 residues. The CDR3 DNA follows: TGTGCCAGCGGGCTTAGGGCTGAAAAACTGTTTTTT. Its protein is CASGLRAEKLFF.

A few counts support this clonotype. The gene calls are TRBV24-1 and TRBJ1-5, with D unresolved. V was shortened by 1 base and J by 6 bases, with 9 bases between the two germline ends. Germline CDR1 is KGHDR and CDR2 is SFDVKD. There are 14 residues in the CDR3. The CDR3: CATSDFTLFQPQHF. The CDR3 coding sequence is TGTGCCACCAGTGATTTTACTCTTTTTCAGCCCCAGCATTTT.

This clonotype was recorded a few times. CDR3 protein: CASSRPSGSYNEQFF. In DNA form, the CDR3 reads TGCGCCAGCAGCCGACCTAGCGGGTCCTACAATGAGCAGTTCTTC. The chain has TRBV5-1 and TRBJ2-1; 8 positions match TRBD2. The CDR3 is 15 residues long. V shed 4 bases, J shed 1 base, and the junction held 4 bases outside the gene matches. Germline CDR1 SGHRS, CDR2 YFSETQ. The variable domain in full, with the rest retrieved from reference TRBV5-1 and TRBJ2-1, is KAGVTQTPRYLIKTRGQQVTLSCSPISGHRSVSWYQQTPGQGLQFLFEYFSETQRNKGNFPGRFSGRQFSNSRSEMNVSTLELGDSALYLCASSRPSGSYNEQFFGPGTRLTVL.

This clonotype was counted between two and nine times. The chain joins TRBV28 to TRBJ2-2, with a weak D call TRBD2 (5 bases). Between the trimmed V and J ends, which lost 3 bases and 7 bases, there was a span of 18 bases. Germline values: CDR1 MDHEN, CDR2 SYDVKM. The CDR3 extends over 16 amino acids. As DNA, the CDR3 is TGTGCCAGCAGTTTCGGGCGGGCCGCTCGGGTCGGGGAGCTGTTTTTT. It codes for CASSFGRAARVGELFF.